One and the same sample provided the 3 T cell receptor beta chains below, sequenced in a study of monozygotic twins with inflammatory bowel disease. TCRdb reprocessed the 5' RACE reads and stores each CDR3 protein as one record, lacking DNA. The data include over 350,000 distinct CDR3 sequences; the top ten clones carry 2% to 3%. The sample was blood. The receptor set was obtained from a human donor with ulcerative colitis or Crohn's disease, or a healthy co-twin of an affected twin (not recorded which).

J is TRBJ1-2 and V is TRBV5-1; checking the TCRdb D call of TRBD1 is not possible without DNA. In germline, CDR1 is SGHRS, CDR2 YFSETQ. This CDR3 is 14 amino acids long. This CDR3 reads CASKGQGASDGYTF. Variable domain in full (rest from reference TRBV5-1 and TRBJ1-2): KAGVTQTPRYLIKTRGQQVTLSCSPISGHRSVSWYQQTPGQGLQFLFEYFSETQRNKGNFPGRFSGRQFSNSRSEMNVSTLELGDSALYLCASKGQGASDGYTFGSGTRLTVV.

The chain's CDR3 is CASSPRQAPYNEQFF. V is TRBV4-1 and J is TRBJ2-1; TCRdb calls TRBD1, which cannot be checked without DNA. CDR3 length: 15 residues. CDR1 and CDR2 (germline): MGHRA, YSYEKL.

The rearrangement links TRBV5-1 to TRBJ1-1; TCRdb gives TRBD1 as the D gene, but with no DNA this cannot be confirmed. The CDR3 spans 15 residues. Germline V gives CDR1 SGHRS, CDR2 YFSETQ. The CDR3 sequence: CASSSPQGARTEAFF.